This is a list of T cell receptor beta chains from one sample in a study of shared T cell receptors in the human thymus. Produced via immunoSEQ multiplex PCR; TCRdb's table is partial and in-frame only. The data contain some 760,000 clones, roughly 88% of them seen just once; the ten biggest clones take up roughly 0.01%. Separately, the same data were catalogued under a study of human thymus T cells.

What was sequenced was thymocytes. Receptors originate from a girl under three years old with a congenital heart defect. The CDR3 runs from the conserved cysteine through the conserved F or W. The D gene is left open where the match is weak. Size is stated for part of the rows, as once, few or many counts, or as a class when the clone is expanded.

>16|TRBJ1-5|TRBV28|NA|NA
CASSFPPGVSNQPQHF
TGTGCCAGCAGTTTCCCCCCCGGGGTTAGCAATCAGCCCCAGCATTTT
>18|TRBJ1-5|TRBV7-9|NA|TRBD1
CASSLHLQGSQINQPQHF
TGTGCCAGCAGCCTACATCTACAGGGGTCCCAGATAAATCAGCCCCAGCATTTT
>19|TRBJ1-2|TRBV29-1|NA|TRBD1
CSVTQPYRDRVALPYGYTF
TGCAGCGTGACCCAACCGTACCGGGACAGGGTTGCCTTGCCCTATGGCTACACCTTC
>14|TRBJ2-5|TRBV10-3|once|TRBD1
CAISGDRGSETQYF
TGTGCCATCAGTGGGGACAGGGGGTCAGAGACCCAGTACTTC
>12|TRBJ2-3|TRBV5-1|NA|NA
CASRIPGDTQYF
TGCGCCAGCAGGATCCCGGGGGATACGCAGTATTTT
>16|TRBJ2-1|TRBV19|NA|NA
CASSIATGSSYNEQFF
TGTGCCAGTAGTATAGCGACAGGAAGCTCCTACAATGAGCAGTTCTTC
>16|TRBJ2-5|TRBV4-2|few|TRBD2
CASSQVQALAGETQYF
TGTGCCAGCAGCCAAGTCCAGGCGCTAGCGGGAGAGACCCAGTACTTC
>18|TRBJ2-1|TRBV5-1|NA|TRBD2
CASSLGTSGGVYINEQFF
TGCGCCAGCAGCTTGGGGACTAGCGGGGGGGTTTATATCAATGAGCAGTTCTTC
>15|TRBJ2-5|TRBV7-6|NA|TRBD2
CASSKRGAPQETQYF
TGTGCCAGCAGCAAGCGGGGGGCCCCCCAAGAGACCCAGTACTTC
>16|TRBJ1-3|TRBV4-1|once|TRBD1
CASSHLTGVSGNTIYF
TGCGCCAGCAGCCACCTGACAGGGGTCTCTGGAAACACCATATATTTT
>18|TRBJ2-5|TRBV5-8|NA|TRBD1
CASSLAVGQGAVNETQYF
TGTGCCAGCAGCTTGGCCGTGGGGCAGGGGGCGGTTAACGAGACCCAGTACTTC
>14|TRBJ1-2|TRBV27|NA|TRBD1
CASSRRRQGDGYTF
TGTGCCAGCAGCCGACGGAGGCAGGGGGATGGCTACACCTTC
>11|TRBJ2-1|TRBV20-1|NA|TRBD1
CSTRTGGEQFF
TGCAGTACCAGAACAGGGGGTGAGCAGTTCTTC
>17|TRBJ1-5|TRBV10-3|few|NA
CAISESTSRFSNQPQHF
TGTGCCATCAGTGAGTCGACTAGTAGGTTTAGCAATCAGCCCCAGCATTTT
>12|TRBJ2-1|TRBV7-2|NA|NA
CASSHRYNEQFF
TGTGCCAGCAGCCACAGGTACAATGAGCAGTTCTTC
>15|TRBJ2-2|TRBV5-5|once|NA
CASSLNQLNTGELFF
TGTGCCAGCAGCTTGAATCAGTTGAACACCGGGGAGCTGTTTTTT
>17|TRBJ2-3|TRBV15|few|TRBD2
CATSCLSSGGGIGTQYF
TGTGCCACCAGCTGCCTCAGTAGCGGGGGGGGAATTGGTACGCAGTATTTT
>18|TRBJ2-1|TRBV13|NA|TRBD2
CASSSTPRTSGGDNEQFF
TGTGCCAGCAGCTCAACCCCTCGGACTAGCGGGGGAGACAATGAGCAGTTCTTC
>17|TRBJ1-1|TRBV21-1|NA|NA
CASSKVVGLIRNTEAFF
TGTGCCAGCAGCAAAGTGGTAGGACTCATCAGGAACACTGAAGCTTTCTTT
>13|TRBJ1-5|TRBV10-3|NA|NA
CAIMAGMGQPQHF
TGTGCCATCATGGCAGGGATGGGCCAGCCCCAGCATTTT
>14|TRBJ1-5|TRBV6-1|NA|NA
CASTRNRTNQPQHF
TGTGCCAGCACTAGGAACAGGACCAATCAGCCCCAGCATTTT
>15|TRBJ1-1|TRBV7-9|NA|TRBD1
CASRIYQTGPVEGFF
TGTGCCAGCAGAATCTATCAGACAGGGCCGGTTGAGGGTTTCTTT
>16|TRBJ1-2|TRBV9|NA|NA
CASSGYSSGANYGYTF
TGTGCCAGCAGCGGATACTCGTCGGGGGCTAACTATGGCTACACCTTC
>15|TRBJ1-2|TRBV27|NA|NA
CASSSLRRNLYGYTF
TGTGCCAGCAGTTCCCTCAGGAGGAACCTCTATGGCTACACCTTC
>21|TRBJ1-5|TRBV28|NA|NA
CASSFPDLIIRTPHSNQPQHF
TGTGCCAGCAGTTTTCCCGATTTAATCATACGGACACCGCACAGCAATCAGCCCCAGCATTTT
>16|TRBJ1-5|TRBV9|NA|NA
CASSAGRGDSNQPQHF
TGTGCCAGCAGCGCAGGTCGCGGGGATAGCAATCAGCCCCAGCATTTT
>18|TRBJ2-1|TRBV7-6|few|TRBD1
CASSLAPRDRTSYNEQFF
TGTGCCAGCAGCTTAGCCCCACGGGACAGGACCTCCTACAATGAGCAGTTCTTC
>15|TRBJ1-3|TRBV5-6|NA|TRBD1
CASSLMDRAGNTIYF
TGTGCCAGCAGCTTGATGGACAGGGCTGGAAACACCATATATTTT
>21|TRBJ1-1|TRBV4-3|NA|NA
CASSQEFHGQQPSRLNTEAFF
TGCGCCAGCAGCCAAGAATTCCACGGACAGCAACCCTCTCGTCTGAACACTGAAGCTTTCTTT
>13|TRBJ1-1|TRBV6-1|NA|TRBD1
CASSEPRGPEAFF
TGTGCCAGCAGCGAACCAAGGGGGCCTGAAGCTTTCTTT
>17|TRBJ1-1|TRBV18|few|NA
CASSPKGRGDTYTEAFF
TGTGCCAGCTCACCAAAGGGGAGGGGGGACACCTACACTGAAGCTTTCTTT
>14|TRBJ2-7|TRBV6-5|NA|TRBD1
CASSYNRGYYEQYF
TGTGCCAGCAGTTATAACAGGGGGTACTACGAGCAGTACTTC
>15|TRBJ1-1|TRBV4-3|NA|TRBD1
CASSHATGGGTEAFF
TGCGCCAGCAGCCACGCGACAGGGGGGGGCACTGAAGCTTTCTTT